This entry concerns a single T cell receptor (beta chain). What it binds is not known. The data were taken from a study of Ad26.COV2.S vaccination and SARS-CoV-2 variants. Turning to the study itself: The donor participated in the COV1001 trial, in its Ad26.COV2.S arm. Notes on the study in general: Spike-specific TCR breadth in vaccine recipients exceeded that seen in placebo recipients.

Generated by immunoSEQ multiplex PCR, the TCRdb table keeps only in-frame clones and is missing some. The table has around 450,000 clones, approximately 92% seen once. Described treatment: some 20 received Ad26.COV2.S at low or high dose, single or two shots; several received placebo; per-sample allocation not given. The investigators took samples on day 63 after the first vaccine or placebo injection. The vaccine delivered Wuhan-strain SARS-CoV-2 spike through an Ad26 vector. Trimming took 2 bases from V and 1 from J, leaving 16 bases between them. This CDR3 region has 17 residues. V is TRBV23-1 and J is TRBJ2-3; possibly TRBD2 for D (6 bases). TRBV23-1 is an ORF, with its function uncertain. This receptor was taken from a person between 18 and 59 years old who received the Ad26.COV2.S COVID-19 vaccine or a placebo. Sequencing used peripheral blood, obtained in a trial of Ad26.COV2.S vaccine versus placebo. This CDR3 is CASSQPIRDFGTDTQYF. CDR3 nucleotide sequence: TGCGCCAGCAGTCAACCGATCCGGGACTTCGGCACAGATACGCAGTATTTT.